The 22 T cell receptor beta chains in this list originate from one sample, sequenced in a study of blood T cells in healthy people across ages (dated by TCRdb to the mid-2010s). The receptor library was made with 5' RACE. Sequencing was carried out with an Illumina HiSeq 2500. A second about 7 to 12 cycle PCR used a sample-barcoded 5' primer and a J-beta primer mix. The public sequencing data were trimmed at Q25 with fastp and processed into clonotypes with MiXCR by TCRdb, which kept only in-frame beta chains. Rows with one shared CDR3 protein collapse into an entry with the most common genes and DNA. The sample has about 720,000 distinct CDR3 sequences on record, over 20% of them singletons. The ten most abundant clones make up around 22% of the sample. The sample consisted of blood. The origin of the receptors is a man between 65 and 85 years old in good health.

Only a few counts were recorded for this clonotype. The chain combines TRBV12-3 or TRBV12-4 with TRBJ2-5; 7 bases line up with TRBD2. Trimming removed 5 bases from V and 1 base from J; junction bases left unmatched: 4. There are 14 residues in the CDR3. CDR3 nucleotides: TGTGCCAGCAGTCCTTGGACTAGCCAAGAGACCCAGTACTTC. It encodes CASSPWTSQETQYF.

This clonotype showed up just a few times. CDR3 region: CASSLKAGLSYEQYF. In nucleotides, the CDR3 is TGTGCCAGCAGTTTAAAGGCCGGACTCTCCTACGAGCAGTACTTC. The chain is built from TRBV12-3 or TRBV12-4 and TRBJ2-7; D is possibly TRBD2 (5 bases). Between the trimmed V and J ends, which lost 2 bases and 0 bases, there was a span of 11 bases. This CDR3 region has 15 residues.

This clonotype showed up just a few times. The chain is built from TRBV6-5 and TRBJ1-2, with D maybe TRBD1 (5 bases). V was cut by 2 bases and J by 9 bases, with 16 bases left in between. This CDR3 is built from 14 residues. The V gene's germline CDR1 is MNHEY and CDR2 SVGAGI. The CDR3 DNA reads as TGTGCCAGCAGTTACCTGGAGGGGTCGATTCGCTACACCTTC. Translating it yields CASSYLEGSIRYTF.

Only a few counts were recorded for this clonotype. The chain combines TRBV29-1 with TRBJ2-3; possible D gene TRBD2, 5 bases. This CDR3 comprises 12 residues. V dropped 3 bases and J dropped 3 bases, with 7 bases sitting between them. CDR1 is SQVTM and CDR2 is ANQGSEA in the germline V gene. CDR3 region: CSVDPGTDTQYF. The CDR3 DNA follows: TGCAGCGTTGACCCGGGGACAGATACGCAGTATTTT.

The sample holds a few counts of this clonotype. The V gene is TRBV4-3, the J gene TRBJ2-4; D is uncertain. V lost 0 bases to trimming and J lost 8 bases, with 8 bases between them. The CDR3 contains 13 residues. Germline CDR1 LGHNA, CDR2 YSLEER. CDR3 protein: CASSQDFRDIQYF. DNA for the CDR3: TGCGCCAGCAGCCAAGATTTTCGGGACATTCAGTACTTC.

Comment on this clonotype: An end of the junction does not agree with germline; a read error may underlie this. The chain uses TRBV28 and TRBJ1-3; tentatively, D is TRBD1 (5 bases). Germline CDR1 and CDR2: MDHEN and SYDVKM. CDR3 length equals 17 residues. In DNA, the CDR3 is TGCGCCAGCAGTTTATTCCCGGGACCGAGCTCTGGAAACACCATATATTTT. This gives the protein CASSLFPGPSSGNTIYF.

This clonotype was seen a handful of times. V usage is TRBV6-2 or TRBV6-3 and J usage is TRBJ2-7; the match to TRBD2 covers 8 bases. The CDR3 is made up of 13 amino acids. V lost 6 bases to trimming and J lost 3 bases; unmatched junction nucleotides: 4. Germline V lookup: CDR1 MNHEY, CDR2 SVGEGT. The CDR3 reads CASRASGLYEQYV. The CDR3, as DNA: TGTGCCAGCAGGGCTAGCGGGCTCTACGAGCAGTACGTC.

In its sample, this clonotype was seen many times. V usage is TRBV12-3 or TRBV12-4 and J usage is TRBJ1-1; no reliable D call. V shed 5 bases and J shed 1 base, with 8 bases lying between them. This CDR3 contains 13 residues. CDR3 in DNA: TGTGCCAGCAGTGCCACGGAGAACACTGAAGCTTTCTTT. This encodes CASSATENTEAFF.

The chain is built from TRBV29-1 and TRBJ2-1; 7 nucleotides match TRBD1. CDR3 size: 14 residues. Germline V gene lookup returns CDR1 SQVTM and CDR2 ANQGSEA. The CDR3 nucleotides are TGCAGTGCCGGGACAGTAAGCTCCTACAATGAGCAGTTCTTC. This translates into CSAGTVSSYNEQFF.

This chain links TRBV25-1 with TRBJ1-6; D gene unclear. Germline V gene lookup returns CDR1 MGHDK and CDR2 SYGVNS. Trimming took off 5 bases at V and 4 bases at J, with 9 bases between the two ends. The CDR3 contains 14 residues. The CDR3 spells CASSNPGYNSPLHF. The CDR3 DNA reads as TGTGCCAGCAGTAATCCGGGGTATAATTCACCCCTCCACTTT.

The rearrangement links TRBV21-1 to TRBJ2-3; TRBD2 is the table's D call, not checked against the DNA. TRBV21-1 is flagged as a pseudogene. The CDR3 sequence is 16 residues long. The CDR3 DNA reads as TGTGCCAGCAGCCTTCGAGTAGCGGCAACGGTAGATACGCAGTATTTT. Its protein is CASSLRVAATVDTQYF.

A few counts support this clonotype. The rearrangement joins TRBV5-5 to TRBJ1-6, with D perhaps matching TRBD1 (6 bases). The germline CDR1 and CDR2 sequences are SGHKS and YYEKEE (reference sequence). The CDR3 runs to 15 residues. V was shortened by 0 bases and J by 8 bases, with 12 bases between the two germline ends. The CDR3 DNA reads TGTGCCAGCAGCTTGGTGTCAGCAGGGGATTCACCCCTCCACTTT. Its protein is CASSLVSAGDSPLHF.

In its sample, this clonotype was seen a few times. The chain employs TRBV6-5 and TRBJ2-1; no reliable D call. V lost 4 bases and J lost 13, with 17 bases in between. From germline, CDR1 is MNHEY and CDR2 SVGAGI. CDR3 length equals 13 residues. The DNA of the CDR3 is TGTGCCAGCAGTTCCTCACTCGTGGGTGAACAGTTCTTC. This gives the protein CASSSSLVGEQFF.

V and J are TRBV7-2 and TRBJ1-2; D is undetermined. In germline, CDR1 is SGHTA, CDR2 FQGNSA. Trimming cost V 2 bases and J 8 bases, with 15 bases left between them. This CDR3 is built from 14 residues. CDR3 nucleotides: TGTGCCAGCAGCTTATCCCCGAGGTCGGGGGGCTACACCTTC. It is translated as CASSLSPRSGGYTF.

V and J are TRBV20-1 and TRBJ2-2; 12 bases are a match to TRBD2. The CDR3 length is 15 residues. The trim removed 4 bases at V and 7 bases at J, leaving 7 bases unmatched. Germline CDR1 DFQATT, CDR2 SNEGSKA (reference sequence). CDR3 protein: CSATVGLAGRGELFF. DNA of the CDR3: TGCAGTGCTACAGTCGGACTAGCGGGGCGCGGGGAGCTGTTTTTT.

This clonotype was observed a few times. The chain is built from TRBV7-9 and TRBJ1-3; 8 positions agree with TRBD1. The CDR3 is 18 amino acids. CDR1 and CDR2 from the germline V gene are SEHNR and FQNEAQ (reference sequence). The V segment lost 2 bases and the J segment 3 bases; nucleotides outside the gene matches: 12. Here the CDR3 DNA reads TGTGCCAGCAGCTTATCCTTAACCCGGGACAGGCATGGAAACACCATATATTTT. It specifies CASSLSLTRDRHGNTIYF.

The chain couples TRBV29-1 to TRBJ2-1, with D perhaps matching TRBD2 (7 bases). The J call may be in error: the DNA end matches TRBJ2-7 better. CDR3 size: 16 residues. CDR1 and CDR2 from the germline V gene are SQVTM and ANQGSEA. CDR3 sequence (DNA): TGCAGCGTTGAAGATACCCCAACAGGGAGGGAGGGAGAGCAGTACGTC. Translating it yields CSVEDTPTGREGEQYV.

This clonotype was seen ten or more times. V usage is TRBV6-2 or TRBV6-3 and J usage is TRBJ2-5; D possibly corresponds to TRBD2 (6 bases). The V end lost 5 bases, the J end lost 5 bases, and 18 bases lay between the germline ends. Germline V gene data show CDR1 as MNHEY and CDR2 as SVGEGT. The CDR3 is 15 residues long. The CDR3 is CASSTSGLTGETQYF. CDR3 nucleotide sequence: TGTGCCAGCAGTACCTCGGGACTTACCGGGGAGACCCAGTACTTC.

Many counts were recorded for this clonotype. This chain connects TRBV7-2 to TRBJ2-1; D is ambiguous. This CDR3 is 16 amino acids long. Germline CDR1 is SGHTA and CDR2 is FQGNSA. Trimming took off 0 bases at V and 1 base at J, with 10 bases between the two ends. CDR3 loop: CASSLALVSSYNEQFF. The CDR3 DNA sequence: TGTGCCAGCAGCTTAGCTTTGGTCTCTTCCTACAATGAGCAGTTCTTC.

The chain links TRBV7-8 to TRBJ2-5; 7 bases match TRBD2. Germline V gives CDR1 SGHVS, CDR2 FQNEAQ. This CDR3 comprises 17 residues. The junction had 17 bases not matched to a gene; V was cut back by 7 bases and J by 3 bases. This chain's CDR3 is CASIGVRWASGKETQYF. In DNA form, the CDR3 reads TGTGCCAGCATAGGGGTCCGGTGGGCTAGCGGAAAAGAGACCCAGTACTTC.

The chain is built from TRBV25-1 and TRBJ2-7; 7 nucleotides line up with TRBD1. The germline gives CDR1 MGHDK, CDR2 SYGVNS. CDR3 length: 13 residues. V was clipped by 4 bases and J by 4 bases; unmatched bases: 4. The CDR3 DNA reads TGTGCCAGCAGTGCACAGGGGATTTACGAGCAGTACTTC. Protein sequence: CASSAQGIYEQYF.

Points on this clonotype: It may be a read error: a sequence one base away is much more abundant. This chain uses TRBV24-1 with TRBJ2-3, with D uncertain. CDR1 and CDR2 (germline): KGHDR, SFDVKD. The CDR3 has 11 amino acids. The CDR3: CVTSPTDTQYF. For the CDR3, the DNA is TGTGTCACCAGCCCCACAGATACGCAGTATTTT.